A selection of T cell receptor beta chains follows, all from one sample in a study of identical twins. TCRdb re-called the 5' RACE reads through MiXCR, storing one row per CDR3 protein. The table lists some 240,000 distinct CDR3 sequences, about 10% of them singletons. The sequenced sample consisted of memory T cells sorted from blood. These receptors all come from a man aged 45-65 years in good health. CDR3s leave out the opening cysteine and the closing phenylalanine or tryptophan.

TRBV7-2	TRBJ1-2	ASSLGQGESGYT
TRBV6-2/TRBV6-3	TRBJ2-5	ASSKITLTGTGEETQY
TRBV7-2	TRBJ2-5	ASSRDASGGETQY
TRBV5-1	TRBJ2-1	ASSLRQGSRRAEQF
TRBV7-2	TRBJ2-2	ASSLVSNTGELF
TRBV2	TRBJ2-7	ASTPRGGQTYEQY
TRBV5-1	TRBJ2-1	ASSLGTSGIFEQF
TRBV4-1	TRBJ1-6	ASSQDIARYSYNSPLH
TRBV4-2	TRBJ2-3	ASSQEGQGEGNTQY
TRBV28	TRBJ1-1	ASSLTGASTEAF
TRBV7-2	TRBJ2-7	ASSLQVFDEQY
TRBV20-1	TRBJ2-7	SARDQRQTYEQY
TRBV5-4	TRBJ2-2	ASSLASAGGGTGELF
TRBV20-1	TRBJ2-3	SAAGQGSTDTQY
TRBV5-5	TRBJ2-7	ASSSGQGWAAYEQY
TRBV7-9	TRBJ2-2	ASSSKPGQTNTGELF
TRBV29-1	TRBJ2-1	SVPTSGRGSYNEQF
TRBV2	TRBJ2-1	ASSEGGDRASQEQF
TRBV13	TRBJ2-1	ASSLLYFGSGGGNEQF
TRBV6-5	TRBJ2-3	ASSPKRDTQY
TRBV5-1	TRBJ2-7	ASSLTGDEQY
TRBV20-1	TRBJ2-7	SARDKDGMQY
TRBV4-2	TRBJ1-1	ASSQAALVLVTEAF
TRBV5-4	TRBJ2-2	ASSLRRRTTGELF
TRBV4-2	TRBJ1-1	ASSQPGQSKEAF
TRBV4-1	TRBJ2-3	ASSPLSADTQY
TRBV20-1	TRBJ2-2	SAKRNSNTGELF
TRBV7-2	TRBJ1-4	ASSYTTNEKLF
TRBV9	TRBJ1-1	ASSDRDRNTEAF
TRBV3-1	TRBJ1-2	ASSQGNPSLGYGYT
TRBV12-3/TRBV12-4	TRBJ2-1	ASRDGWGEYNEQF
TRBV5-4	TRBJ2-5	ASSLPSGAQETQY
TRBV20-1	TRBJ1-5	SASQQGAGNQPQH
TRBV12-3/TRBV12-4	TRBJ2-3	ASSLGTRADTQY
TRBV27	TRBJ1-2	ASSLSGEGSLYGYT
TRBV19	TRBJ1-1	ASSIPRRGNTEAF
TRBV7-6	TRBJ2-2	ASSLNPVYTGELF
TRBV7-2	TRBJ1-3	ASSSDRNTIY
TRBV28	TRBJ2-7	ASRYRRGSSYEQY
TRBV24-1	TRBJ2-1	ATSDARLAGIPGEQF